The entry below describes one TCR beta chain. Its antigen is unidentified. The CDR3 spans 19 residues. The sample belongs to a study of a mutant IDH1 vaccine in newly diagnosed glioma. Turning to the study itself: Vaccines began 4-6 weeks after radiotherapy alone, or with temozolomide cycles.

Indicated time point: week 11, during vaccination. Doses comprised 300 ug of mutant IDH1 20-mer peptide each, plus topical imiquimod. Findings of the study overall: Apparently, pseudoprogression bore no relation to changes among the top peripheral T cell clonotypes.

Only in-frame clones appear in the TCRdb table, and some are missing; sequencing was by immunoSEQ multiplex PCR. This table holds tens of thousands of clones, more than 80% found once. This chain links TRBV1 with TRBJ2-3; TRBD2, the table's D call, lacks a check against the DNA. TRBV1 has pseudogene status. Material: PBMCs, obtained from a glioma patient whose treatment included an IDH1 peptide vaccine. This TCR derives from a man aged 25-45 years with glioma. The CDR3 protein is CASSQSRLAGSSSTDTQYF. CDR3 nucleotides: TGCGCCAGCAGCCAATCCCGACTAGCGGGAAGTTCTAGCACAGATACGCAGTATTTT.